The clone carrying this T cell receptor beta chain appeared many times. The beta constant-region primer was an equimolar mix of two oligonucleotides covering TRBC1 and TRBC2. The ligated cDNA underwent four PCR rounds using SP2 and nested alpha and beta constant-region primers. One entry per CDR3 protein results from TCRdb running MiXCR on the UMI-ligation and nested PCR reads. The sample carries 80,000 to 95,000 distinct CDR3 sequences, roughly 9.2% recorded once. There are 15 residues in the CDR3. The J segment lost 5 bases and the V segment lost 5 bases, leaving 9 bases of the junction unmatched. This sample stems from a study of naive and memory T cell subsets.

The sequencing input was naive CD8+ T cells from blood. This TCR was recovered from a human donor in good health. The J gene is TRBJ1-1, the V gene TRBV12-3 or TRBV12-4, with 9 bases matching TRBD1. CDR3 region: CASSLRQGEWTEAFF. The CDR3 DNA is TGTGCCAGCAGTCTCCGACAGGGGGAATGGACTGAAGCTTTCTTT.